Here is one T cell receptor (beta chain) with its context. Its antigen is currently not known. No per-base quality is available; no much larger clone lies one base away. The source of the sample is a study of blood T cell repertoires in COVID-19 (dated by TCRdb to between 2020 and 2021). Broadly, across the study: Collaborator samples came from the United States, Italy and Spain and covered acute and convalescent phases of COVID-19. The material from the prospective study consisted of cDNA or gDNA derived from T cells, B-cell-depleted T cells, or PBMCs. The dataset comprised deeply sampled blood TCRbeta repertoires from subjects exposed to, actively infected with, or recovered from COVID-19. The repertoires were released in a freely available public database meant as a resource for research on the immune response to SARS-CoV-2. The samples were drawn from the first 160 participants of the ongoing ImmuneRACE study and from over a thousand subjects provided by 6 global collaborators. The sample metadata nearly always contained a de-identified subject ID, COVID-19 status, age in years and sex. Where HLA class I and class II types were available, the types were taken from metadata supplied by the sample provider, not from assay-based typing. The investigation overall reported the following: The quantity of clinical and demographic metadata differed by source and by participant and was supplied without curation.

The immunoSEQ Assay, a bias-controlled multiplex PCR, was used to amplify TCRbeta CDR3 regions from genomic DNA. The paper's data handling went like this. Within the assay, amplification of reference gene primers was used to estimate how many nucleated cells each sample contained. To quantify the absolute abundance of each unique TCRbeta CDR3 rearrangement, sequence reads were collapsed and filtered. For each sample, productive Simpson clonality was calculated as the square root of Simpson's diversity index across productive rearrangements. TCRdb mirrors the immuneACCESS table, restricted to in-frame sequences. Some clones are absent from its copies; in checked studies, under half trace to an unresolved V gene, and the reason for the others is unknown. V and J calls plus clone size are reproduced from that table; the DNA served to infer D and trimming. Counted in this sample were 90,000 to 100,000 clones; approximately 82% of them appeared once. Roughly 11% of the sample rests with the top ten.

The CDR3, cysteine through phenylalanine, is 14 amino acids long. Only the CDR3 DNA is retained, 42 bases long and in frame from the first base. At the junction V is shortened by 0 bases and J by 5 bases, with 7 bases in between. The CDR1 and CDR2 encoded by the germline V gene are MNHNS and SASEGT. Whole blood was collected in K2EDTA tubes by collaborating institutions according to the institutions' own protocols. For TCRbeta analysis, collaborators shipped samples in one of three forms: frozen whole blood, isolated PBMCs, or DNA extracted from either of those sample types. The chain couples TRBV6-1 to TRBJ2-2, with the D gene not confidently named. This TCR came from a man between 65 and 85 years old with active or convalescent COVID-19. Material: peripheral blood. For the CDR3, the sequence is CASSEARRTGELFF. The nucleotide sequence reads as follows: TGTGCCAGCAGTGAAGCGAGGAGAACCGGGGAGCTGTTTTTT.